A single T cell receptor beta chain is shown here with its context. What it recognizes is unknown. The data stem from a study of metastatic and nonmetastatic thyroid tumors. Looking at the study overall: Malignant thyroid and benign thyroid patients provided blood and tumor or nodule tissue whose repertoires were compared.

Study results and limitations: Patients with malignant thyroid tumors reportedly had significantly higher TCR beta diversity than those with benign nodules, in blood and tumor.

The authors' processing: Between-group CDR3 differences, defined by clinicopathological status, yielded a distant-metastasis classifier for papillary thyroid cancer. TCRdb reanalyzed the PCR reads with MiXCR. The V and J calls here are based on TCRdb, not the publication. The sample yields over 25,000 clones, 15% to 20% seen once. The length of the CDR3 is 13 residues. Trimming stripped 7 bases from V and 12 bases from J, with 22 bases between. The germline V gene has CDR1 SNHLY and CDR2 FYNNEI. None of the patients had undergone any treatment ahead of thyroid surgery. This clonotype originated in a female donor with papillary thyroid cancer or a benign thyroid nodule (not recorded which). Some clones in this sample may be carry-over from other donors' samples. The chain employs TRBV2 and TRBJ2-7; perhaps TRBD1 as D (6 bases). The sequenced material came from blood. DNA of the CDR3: TGTGCCAGCACCTCTTCGGGAAAGGGGGACCGGTACTTC. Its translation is CASTSSGKGDRYF.